This T cell receptor (beta chain) stems from a study of neurological immune-mediated disorders. From 2 million PBMCs stored at -80 C, the unsorted libraries were generated. Every sequencing run generated over 170 million TCR-beta sequences from 15-18 subjects. TCRdb used MiXCR to reprocess the 5' RACE reads, holding one entry per CDR3 protein. The sample records roughly 27,000 distinct CDR3 sequences, about 2.5% being singletons. This clonotype was seen at least ten times. Trimming took 5 bases from V and 0 from J; bases not matched to a gene: 3. In germline, CDR1 is LNHDA, CDR2 SQIVND (reference sequence). This CDR3 region has 16 residues.

The receptor was isolated from a woman between 45 and 65 years old with multiple sclerosis. Material for sequencing was PBMCs. The chain employs TRBV19 and TRBJ2-6; TRBD1 matches at 8 bases. CDR3 nucleotides: TGTGCCAGTAGTTTTGGACAGGGCTCTGGGGCCAACGTCCTGACTTTC. As protein: CASSFGQGSGANVLTF. The full variable domain, with the rest looked up from reference TRBV19 and TRBJ2-6, is DGGITQSPKYLFRKEGQNVTLSCEQNLNHDAMYWYRQDPGQGLRLIYYSQIVNDFQKGDIAEGYSVSREKKESFPLTVTSAQKNPTAFYLCASSFGQGSGANVLTFGAGSRLTVL.